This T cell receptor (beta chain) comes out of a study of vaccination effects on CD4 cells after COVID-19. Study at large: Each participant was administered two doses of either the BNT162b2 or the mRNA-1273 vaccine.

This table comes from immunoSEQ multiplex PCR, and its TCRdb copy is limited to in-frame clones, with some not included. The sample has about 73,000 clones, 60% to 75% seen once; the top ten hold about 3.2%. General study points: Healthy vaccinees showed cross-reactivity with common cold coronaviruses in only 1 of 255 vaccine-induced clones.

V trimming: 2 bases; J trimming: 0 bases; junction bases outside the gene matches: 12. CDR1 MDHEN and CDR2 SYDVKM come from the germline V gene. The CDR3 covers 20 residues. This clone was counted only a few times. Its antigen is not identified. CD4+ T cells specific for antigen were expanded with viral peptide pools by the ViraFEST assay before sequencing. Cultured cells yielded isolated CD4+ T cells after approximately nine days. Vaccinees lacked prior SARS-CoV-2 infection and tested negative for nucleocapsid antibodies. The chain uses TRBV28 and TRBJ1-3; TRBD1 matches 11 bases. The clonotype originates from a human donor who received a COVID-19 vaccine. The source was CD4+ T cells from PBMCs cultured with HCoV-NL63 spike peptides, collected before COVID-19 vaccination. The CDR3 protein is CASSLGSGQGAQHSGNTIYF. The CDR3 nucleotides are TGTGCCAGCAGTTTAGGGTCCGGACAGGGGGCCCAACACTCTGGAAACACCATATATTTT.